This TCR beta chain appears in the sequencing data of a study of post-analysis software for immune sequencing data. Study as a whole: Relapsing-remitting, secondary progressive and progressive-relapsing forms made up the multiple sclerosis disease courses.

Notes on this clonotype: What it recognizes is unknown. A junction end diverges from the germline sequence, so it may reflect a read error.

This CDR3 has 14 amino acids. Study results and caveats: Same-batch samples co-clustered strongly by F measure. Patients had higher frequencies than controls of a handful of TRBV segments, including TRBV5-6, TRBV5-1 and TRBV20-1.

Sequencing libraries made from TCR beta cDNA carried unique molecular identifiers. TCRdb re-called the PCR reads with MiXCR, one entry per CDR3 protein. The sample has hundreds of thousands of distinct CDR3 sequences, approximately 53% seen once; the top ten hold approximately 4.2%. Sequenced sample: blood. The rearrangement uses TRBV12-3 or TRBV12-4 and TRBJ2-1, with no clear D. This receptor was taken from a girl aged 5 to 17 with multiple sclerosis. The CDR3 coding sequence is TGTGCCAGCAGTTTAGCGTTCGGAAACAATGAACAGTTCTTC. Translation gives CASSLAFGNNEQFF.